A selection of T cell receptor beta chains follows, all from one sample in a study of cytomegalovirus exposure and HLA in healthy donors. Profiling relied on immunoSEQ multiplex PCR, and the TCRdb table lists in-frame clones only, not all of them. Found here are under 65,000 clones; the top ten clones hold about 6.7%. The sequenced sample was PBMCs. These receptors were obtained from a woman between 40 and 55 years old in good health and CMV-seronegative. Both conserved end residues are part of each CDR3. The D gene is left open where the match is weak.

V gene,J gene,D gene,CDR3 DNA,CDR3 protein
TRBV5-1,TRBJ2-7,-,TGCGCCAGCAGTTCGGGCTCCTACGAGCAGTACTTC,CASSSGSYEQYF
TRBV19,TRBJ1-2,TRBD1,TGTGCCAGTAGTAGTCTCGGAGGGCTCAGGGGGCGAATTTCCTACTATGGCTACACCTTC,CASSSLGGLRGRISYYGYTF
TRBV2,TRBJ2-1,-,TGTGCCAGCAGTTACGGGGGAACCTACAATGAGCAGTTCTTC,CASSYGGTYNEQFF
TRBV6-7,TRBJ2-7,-,TGTGCCAGCAGTTACCCGCGTACGGGAAGCTCCTACGAGCAGTACTTC,CASSYPRTGSSYEQYF
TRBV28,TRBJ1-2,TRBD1,TGTGCCAGCACCACGACAGGGTTTGGCTACACCTTC,CASTTTGFGYTF
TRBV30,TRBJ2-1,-,TGTGCCTGGACCAGCTACAATGAGCAGTTCTTC,CAWTSYNEQFF
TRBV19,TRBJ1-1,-,TGTGCCAGTAGTATCTCGATGCACATGAACACTGAAGCTTTCTTT,CASSISMHMNTEAFF
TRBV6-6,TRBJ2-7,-,TGTGCCAGCAGTTACGGGGACGGGAGCGCCTACGAGCAGTACTTC,CASSYGDGSAYEQYF
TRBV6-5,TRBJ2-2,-,TGTGCCAGCAGTTACTCCAGGTCCGGGGAGCTGTTTTTT,CASSYSRSGELFF
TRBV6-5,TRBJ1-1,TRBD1,TGTGCCAGCAGTTCCGGGACAGGCATTCCAGAAGCTTTCTTT,CASSSGTGIPEAFF
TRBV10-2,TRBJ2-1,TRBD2,TGCGCCAGCAGAGACCCACTAGCGTCCTCCTACAATGAGCAGTTCTTC,CASRDPLASSYNEQFF
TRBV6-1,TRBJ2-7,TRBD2,TGTGCCACAGAAGCTAGCGGGAGTTACGAGCAGTACTTC,CATEASGSYEQYF
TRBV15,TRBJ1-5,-,TGTGCCACCAGCAGAGGGGGGCGAGATAGCAATCAGCCCCAGCATTTT,CATSRGGRDSNQPQHF
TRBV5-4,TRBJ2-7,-,TGTGCCAGCAGCCCAGCTGATGTGGAGGAGCAGTACTTC,CASSPADVEEQYF
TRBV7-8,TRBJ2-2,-,TGTGCCAGCACCTCCGGGACGAACACCGGGGAGCTGTTTTTT,CASTSGTNTGELFF
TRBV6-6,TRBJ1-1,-,TGTGCCAGCAGAGGGGGAACTGAAGCTTTCTTT,CASRGGTEAFF
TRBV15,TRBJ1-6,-,TGTGCCACCAGCAGAGATACTACGGGGAATTCACCCCTCCACTTT,CATSRDTTGNSPLHF
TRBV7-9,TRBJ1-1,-,TGTGCCAGCAGCTTAGACGTGGGCGCTGAAGCTTTCTTT,CASSLDVGAEAFF
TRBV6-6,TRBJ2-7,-,TGTGCCAGCAGTTACGGGCAGGGGGGCTTCTACGAGCAGTACTTC,CASSYGQGGFYEQYF
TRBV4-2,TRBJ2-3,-,TGTGCCAGCAGCCAAGATGGGAAGGGGCGCGATACGCAGTATTTT,CASSQDGKGRDTQYF
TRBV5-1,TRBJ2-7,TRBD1,TGCGCCAGCAGCCTCCGGGACAGGGGGCGGTCCTACGAGCAGTACTTC,CASSLRDRGRSYEQYF
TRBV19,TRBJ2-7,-,TGTGCCAGTAGTACTACGCGGGACTCCTACGAGCAGTACTTC,CASSTTRDSYEQYF
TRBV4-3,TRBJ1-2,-,TGCGCCAGCAGCCAAGATCGGAACAGGAACTATGGCTACACCTTC,CASSQDRNRNYGYTF
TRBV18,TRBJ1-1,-,TGTGCCAGCTCACCTTCACAGGAAGGGATGAACACTGAAGCTTTCTTT,CASSPSQEGMNTEAFF
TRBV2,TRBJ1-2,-,TGTGCCAGCAGCATTGACAGGACTAACTATGGCTACACCTTC,CASSIDRTNYGYTF
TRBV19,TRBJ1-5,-,TGTGCCAGTACCCTAGTCAGGGAAAATCAGCCCCAGCATTTT,CASTLVRENQPQHF
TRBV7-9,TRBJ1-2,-,TGTGCCAGCAGCGATCGAGGGGGTGGGGGCTATGGCTACACCTTC,CASSDRGGGGYGYTF
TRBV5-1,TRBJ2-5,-,TGCGCCAGCAGCCCCCAGGGGAGCCGGGAGACCCAGTACTTC,CASSPQGSRETQYF
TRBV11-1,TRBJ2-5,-,TGTGCCAGCAGCTTAACGGGGTACGTTCAAGAGACCCAGTACTTC,CASSLTGYVQETQYF
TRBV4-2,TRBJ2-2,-,TGTGCCAGCAGCCTACCGGGACAAGAGGGGTACGGGCTGTTTTTT,CASSLPGQEGYGLFF
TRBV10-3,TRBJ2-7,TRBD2,TGTGCCATCAGTCCCCTAGCGGGAGGGAGCGAGCAGTACTTC,CAISPLAGGSEQYF
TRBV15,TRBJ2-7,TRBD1,TGTGCCACCAGCACGGGACAGGGGCCCTACGAGCAGTACTTC,CATSTGQGPYEQYF
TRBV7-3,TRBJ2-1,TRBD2,TGTGCCAGCAGCCCCCAGCGGGATTCCTACAATGAGCAGTTCTTC,CASSPQRDSYNEQFF